This T cell receptor beta chain comes out of a study of shared clonotypes between healthy human individuals. Study-level findings and limits: Generation probabilities were higher for clonotypes shared across all four sorted-subset donors than for unshared ones.

The table came from immunoSEQ multiplex PCR; TCRdb's copy has only in-frame clones and leaves some out. The sample has fewer than 1.8 million clones, less than 99% seen once. Notes on this clone: Its antigen is still unknown.

There are 15 residues in the CDR3. CDR1 is SGDLS and CDR2 is YYNGEE in the germline V gene. Between the trimmed V and J ends, which lost 0 bases and 5 bases, there was a span of 14 bases. The receptor comes from a man aged 30 to 45 in good health. The J gene is TRBJ1-2, the V gene TRBV9; no clear D. The sample consisted of naive CD4+ T cells sorted from blood. The subset denotes: CD45RA+ positively selected. This CDR3 reads CASSVATEPRYGYTF. As DNA, the CDR3 is TGTGCCAGCAGCGTAGCAACAGAACCTCGTTATGGCTACACCTTC.